This T cell receptor beta chain is drawn from a study of post-analysis software for immune sequencing data. Findings and limits, study-wide: Patients carried 4 or 5 TRBV segments more frequently than controls did, and TRBV5-6, TRBV5-1 and TRBV20-1 were among them.

Deletions cut 5 bases from V and 6 bases from J, with 29 bases between. The CDR3 runs 19 residues. In germline, CDR1 is SGHTA, CDR2 FQGNSA. About this clonotype itself: Its antigen is still unknown.

Sequencing libraries made from TCR beta cDNA carried unique molecular identifiers. From around 1 to 10 million T cells, hundreds of thousands of cDNA molecules were obtained. Via MiXCR, TCRdb re-called the PCR reads, giving one row per CDR3 protein. Of a few hundred thousand distinct CDR3 sequences detected, 35% to 45% appear once; the ten largest clones hold roughly 8.2%. The TCR originated in a girl aged 2-10 years with multiple sclerosis. The chain carries TRBV7-2 and TRBJ2-1; D perhaps matches TRBD1 (6 bases). The sample was blood. The CDR3 bases are TGTGCCAGCAGCCCTTATTGGGGGCGACTCATACCTCTCCCCAATGAGCAGTTCTTC. This codes for CASSPYWGRLIPLPNEQFF.